The entry below gives a single TCR beta chain sequence along with its context. Its antigen is unknown. These data belong to a study of cytomegalovirus exposure and HLA in healthy donors. CDR3 length equals 12 residues. Germline V gene data show CDR1 as LNHNV and CDR2 as YYDKDF (reference sequence). The V gene lost 5 bases and the J gene lost 3 bases, with 2 bases spanning the gap. General study findings and limits: CMV serostatus was the only immune exposure information that was available. 87-base-pair reads could not separate some V segments, including TRBV6-2 and TRBV6-3. Among TCR sequences, most were rare, though some public TCRs appeared in many donors. Later genetic work tied a missense DCLRE1C variant to beta-chain V and J trimming.

In the PCR, 60 Vbeta and 13 Jbeta primers were used. Assay: immunoSEQ multiplex PCR; the TCRdb copy retains only in-frame clones and omits some. Of under 200,000 clones listed, approximately 82% are singletons. This receptor was identified in a woman between 18 and 29 years old in good health and CMV-seronegative. V usage is TRBV15 and J usage is TRBJ2-6; D gene ambiguous. Sequencing was done on a sample of PBMCs. The CDR3 sequence: CATSHGANVLTF. CDR3 in DNA: TGTGCCACCAGCCATGGGGCCAACGTCCTGACTTTC.